The next 9 T cell receptor beta chains were all read from a single sample in a study of T-cell memory formation after mild COVID-19. Each CDR3 protein gets one entry after TCRdb re-called the 5' RACE reads with MiXCR. The data show about 250,000 distinct CDR3 sequences, just over 15% seen once. Specimen: PBMCs or a T cell subset sorted from them (not recorded which). These receptors came from an adult woman who had mild COVID-19 (a few samples of this study predate the infection). Cell type and time point are not known.

This clonotype came up a few times. The V gene is TRBV7-6, the J gene TRBJ2-1; the D gene could be TRBD1 or TRBD2 (5 bases each). Germline CDR1 is SGHVS and CDR2 is FNYEAQ. The CDR3 runs to 16 residues. V was cut by 1 base and J by 6 bases, with 16 bases left in between. CDR3 region: CASSLGPGRGVNEQFF. The CDR3 DNA sequence: TGTGCCAGCAGCTTAGGTCCCGGTAGAGGGGTCAATGAGCAGTTCTTC.

This rearrangement joins TRBV6-5 to TRBJ2-5, with D perhaps TRBD1 (6 bases). Germline V gene lookup returns CDR1 MNHEY and CDR2 SVGAGI. Trimming removed 4 bases from V and 5 bases from J, with 17 bases in between. There are 15 residues in the CDR3. As DNA, the CDR3 is TGTGCCAGCAGTTCCGCCGACAGGAGTTGGGAGACCCAGTACTTC. Translation gives CASSSADRSWETQYF.

V and J are TRBV24-1 and TRBJ2-3; D is perhaps TRBD1 (6 bases). Trimming pared 3 bases from V and 6 bases from J, leaving 18 bases between. Germline CDR1 is KGHDR and CDR2 is SFDVKD. This CDR3 spans 16 amino acids. CDR3 loop: CATSDPQGWGLDTQYF. CDR3 DNA sequence: TGTGCCACCAGTGATCCACAGGGTTGGGGTCTGGATACGCAGTATTTT.

The chain combines TRBV4-2 with TRBJ1-1; weak D call: TRBD1 (6 bases). This CDR3 contains 16 residues. V lost 3 bases and J 4 bases, leaving 18 bases between the germline ends. Germline V CDR1 and CDR2: LGHNA, YNFKEQ. The CDR3 bases are TGTGCCAGCAGCCAGGAAAACAGGGCGAGCCGCACTGAAGCTTTCTTT. It specifies CASSQENRASRTEAFF.

This clonotype was seen a few times. The chain links TRBV5-1 to TRBJ1-4; perhaps TRBD1 as D (5 bases). From germline, CDR1 is SGHRS and CDR2 YFSETQ. Trimming pared 3 bases from V and 8 bases from J, leaving 20 bases between. This CDR3 contains 16 residues. CDR3 protein: CASSWDVASPREKLFF. CDR3 coding DNA: TGCGCCAGCAGCTGGGACGTTGCTTCCCCGAGGGAAAAACTGTTTTTT.

The gene calls are TRBV20-1 and TRBJ1-5; 10 bases align to TRBD1. This CDR3 has 16 amino acids. V was clipped by 1 base and J by 9 bases; unmatched bases: 12. Germline loops: CDR1 DFQATT, CDR2 SNEGSKA (reference sequence). The CDR3 here is CSARAGGQGGLGPQHF. The CDR3 DNA follows: TGCAGTGCTAGAGCAGGCGGACAGGGGGGTCTGGGGCCCCAGCATTTT.

This clonotype was observed a few times. This chain connects TRBV5-5 to TRBJ2-5, with TRBD1 identical over 7 bases. Germline CDR1 reads SGHKS; CDR2 reads YYEKEE (reference sequence). With V trimmed by 2 bases and J by 5 bases, 3 bases remained unmatched. This CDR3 region has 13 residues. The CDR3 spells CASSFYRGETQYF. CDR3 nucleotide sequence: TGTGCCAGCAGCTTTTACAGGGGCGAGACCCAGTACTTC.

The V gene is TRBV12-3 or TRBV12-4, the J gene TRBJ2-2; the D is unclear. The CDR3 spans 11 residues. Trimming cost V 3 bases and J 14 bases, with 10 bases left between them. The CDR3 loop is CASSLSFSLFF. The CDR3 DNA sequence: TGTGCCAGCAGTTTGTCGTTCTCCCTGTTTTTT.

The genes are TRBV20-1 and TRBJ1-6; no definite D call. The V end lost 0 bases, the J end lost 9 bases, and 15 bases lay between the germline ends. The germline gives CDR1 DFQATT, CDR2 SNEGSKA (reference sequence). This CDR3 has 15 residues. This CDR3 is CSARDGIEVFSPLHF. The CDR3, as DNA: TGCAGTGCTAGAGATGGAATCGAGGTGTTTTCACCCCTCCACTTT.